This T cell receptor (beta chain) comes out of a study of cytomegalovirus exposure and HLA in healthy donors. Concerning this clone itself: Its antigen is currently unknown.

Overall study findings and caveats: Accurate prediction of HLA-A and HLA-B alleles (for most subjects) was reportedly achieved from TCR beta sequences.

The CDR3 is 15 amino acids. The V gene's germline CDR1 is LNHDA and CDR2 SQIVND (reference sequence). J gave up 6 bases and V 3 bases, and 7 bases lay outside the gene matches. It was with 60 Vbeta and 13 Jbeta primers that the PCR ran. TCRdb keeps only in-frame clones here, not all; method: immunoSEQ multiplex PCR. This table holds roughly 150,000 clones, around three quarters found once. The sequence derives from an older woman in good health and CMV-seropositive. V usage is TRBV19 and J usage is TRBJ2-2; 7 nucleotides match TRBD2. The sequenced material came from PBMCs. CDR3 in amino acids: CASSINGRYPGELFF. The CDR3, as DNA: TGTGCCAGTAGTATTAACGGGAGGTATCCCGGGGAGCTGTTTTTT.